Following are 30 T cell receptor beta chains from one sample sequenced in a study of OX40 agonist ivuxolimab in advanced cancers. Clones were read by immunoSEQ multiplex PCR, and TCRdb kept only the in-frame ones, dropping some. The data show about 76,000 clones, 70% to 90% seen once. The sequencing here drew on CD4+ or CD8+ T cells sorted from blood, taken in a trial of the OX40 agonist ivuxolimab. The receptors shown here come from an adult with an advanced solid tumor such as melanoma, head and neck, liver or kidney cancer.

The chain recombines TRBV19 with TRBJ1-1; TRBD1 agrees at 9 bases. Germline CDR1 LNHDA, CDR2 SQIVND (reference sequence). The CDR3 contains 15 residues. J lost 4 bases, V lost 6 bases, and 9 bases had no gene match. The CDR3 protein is CASSLGTGWFTEAFF. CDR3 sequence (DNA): TGTGCCAGTAGCCTTGGGACAGGGTGGTTCACTGAAGCTTTCTTT.

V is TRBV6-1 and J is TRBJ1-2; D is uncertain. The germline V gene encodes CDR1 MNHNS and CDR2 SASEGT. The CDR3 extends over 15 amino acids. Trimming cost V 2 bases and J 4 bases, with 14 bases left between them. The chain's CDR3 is CASSEPIRAIYGYTF. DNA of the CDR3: TGTGCCAGCAGTGAACCAATTCGGGCCATCTATGGCTACACCTTC.

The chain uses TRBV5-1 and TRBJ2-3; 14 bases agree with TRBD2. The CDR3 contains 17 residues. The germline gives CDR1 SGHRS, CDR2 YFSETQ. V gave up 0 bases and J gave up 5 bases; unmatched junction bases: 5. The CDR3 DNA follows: TGCGCCAGCAGCTTGGCCGGGACTAGCGGGAGAATAGATACGCAGTATTTT. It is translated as CASSLAGTSGRIDTQYF. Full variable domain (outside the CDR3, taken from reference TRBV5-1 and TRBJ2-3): KAGVTQTPRYLIKTRGQQVTLSCSPISGHRSVSWYQQTPGQGLQFLFEYFSETQRNKGNFPGRFSGRQFSNSRSEMNVSTLELGDSALYLCASSLAGTSGRIDTQYFGPGTRLTVL.

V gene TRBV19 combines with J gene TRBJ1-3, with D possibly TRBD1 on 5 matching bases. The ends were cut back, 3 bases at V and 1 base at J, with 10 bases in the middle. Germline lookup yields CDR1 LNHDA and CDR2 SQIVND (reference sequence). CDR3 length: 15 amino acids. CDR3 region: CASSIGTGSGNTIYF. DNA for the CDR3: TGTGCCAGTAGTATCGGGACTGGGTCTGGAAACACCATATATTTT.

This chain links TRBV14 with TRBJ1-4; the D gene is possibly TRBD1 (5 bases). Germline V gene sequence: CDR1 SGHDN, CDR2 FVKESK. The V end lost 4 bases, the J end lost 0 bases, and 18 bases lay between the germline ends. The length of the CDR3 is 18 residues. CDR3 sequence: CASSRGGTDHATNEKLFF. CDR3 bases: TGTGCCAGCAGCCGAGGAGGGACGGACCATGCAACTAATGAAAAACTGTTTTTT. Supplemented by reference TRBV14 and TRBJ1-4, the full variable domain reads EAGVTQFPSHSVIEKGQTVTLRCDPISGHDNLYWYRRVMGKEIKFLLHFVKESKQDESGMPNNRFLAERTGGTYSTLKVQPAELEDSGVYFCASSRGGTDHATNEKLFFGSGTQLSVL.

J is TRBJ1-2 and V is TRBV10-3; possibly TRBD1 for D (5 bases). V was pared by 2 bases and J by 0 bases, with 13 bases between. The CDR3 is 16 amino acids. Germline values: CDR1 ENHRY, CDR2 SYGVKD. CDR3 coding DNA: TGTGCCATCAGTGAGGCGGGGCAGGGCACTAACTATGGCTACACCTTC. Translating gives CAISEAGQGTNYGYTF.

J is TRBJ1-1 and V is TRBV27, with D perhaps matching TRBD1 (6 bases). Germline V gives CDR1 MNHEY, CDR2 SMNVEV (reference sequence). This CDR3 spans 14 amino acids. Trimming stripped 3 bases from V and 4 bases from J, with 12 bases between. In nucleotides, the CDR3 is TGTGCCAGCAGTTTTTCGGGGGCTGCCACTGAAGCTTTCTTT. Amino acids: CASSFSGAATEAFF.

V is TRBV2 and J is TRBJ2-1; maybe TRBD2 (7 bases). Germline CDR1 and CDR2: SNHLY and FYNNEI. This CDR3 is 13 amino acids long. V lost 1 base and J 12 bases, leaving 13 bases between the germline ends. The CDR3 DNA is TGTGCCAGCAGTGAAGAGGGAGGGGGGTGGCAGTTCTTC. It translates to CASSEEGGGWQFF.

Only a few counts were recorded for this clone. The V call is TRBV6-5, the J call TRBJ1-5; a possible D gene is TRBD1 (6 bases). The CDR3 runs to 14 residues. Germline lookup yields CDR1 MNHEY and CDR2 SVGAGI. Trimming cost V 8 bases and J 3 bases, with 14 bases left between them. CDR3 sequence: CASAGNRVNQPQHF. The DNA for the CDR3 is TGTGCCAGCGCCGGGAACAGGGTCAATCAGCCCCAGCATTTT.

CDR3 DNA sequence: TGTGCCAGCAGTGTACGACAGGGTTGGATGGATGGCTACACCTTC. This translates into CASSVRQGWMDGYTF. This sequence joins TRBV2 and TRBJ1-2; TRBD1 agrees at 7 bases. The ends lost 4 bases at V and 6 bases at J; junction bases unmatched: 11. The CDR3 totals 15 residues. Germline V gene lookup returns CDR1 SNHLY and CDR2 FYNNEI.

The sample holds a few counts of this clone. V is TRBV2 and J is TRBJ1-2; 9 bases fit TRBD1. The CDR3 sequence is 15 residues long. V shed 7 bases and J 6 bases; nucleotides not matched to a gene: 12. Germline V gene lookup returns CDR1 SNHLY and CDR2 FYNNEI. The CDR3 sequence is CASTNRGREGHGYTF. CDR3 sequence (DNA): TGTGCCAGCACAAACAGGGGGCGCGAAGGACATGGCTACACCTTC.

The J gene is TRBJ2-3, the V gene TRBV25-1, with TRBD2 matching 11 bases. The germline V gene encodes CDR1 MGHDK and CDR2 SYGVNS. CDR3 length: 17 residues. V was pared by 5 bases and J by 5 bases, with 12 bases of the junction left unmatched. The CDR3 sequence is CASSFRGVAGGRDTQYF. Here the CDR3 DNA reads TGTGCCAGCAGTTTCAGAGGTGTAGCGGGGGGGCGAGATACGCAGTATTTT.

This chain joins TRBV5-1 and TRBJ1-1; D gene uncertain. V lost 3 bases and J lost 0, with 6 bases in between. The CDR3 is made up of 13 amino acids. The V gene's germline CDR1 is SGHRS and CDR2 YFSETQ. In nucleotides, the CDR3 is TGCGCCAGCAGCTCACAGTTGAACACTGAAGCTTTCTTT. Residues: CASSSQLNTEAFF.

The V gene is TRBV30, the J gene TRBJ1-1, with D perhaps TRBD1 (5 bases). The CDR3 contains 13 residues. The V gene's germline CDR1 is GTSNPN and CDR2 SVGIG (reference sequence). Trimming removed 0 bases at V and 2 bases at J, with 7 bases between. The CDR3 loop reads CAWSVGENTEAFF. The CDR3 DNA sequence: TGTGCCTGGAGTGTGGGGGAAAACACTGAAGCTTTCTTT.

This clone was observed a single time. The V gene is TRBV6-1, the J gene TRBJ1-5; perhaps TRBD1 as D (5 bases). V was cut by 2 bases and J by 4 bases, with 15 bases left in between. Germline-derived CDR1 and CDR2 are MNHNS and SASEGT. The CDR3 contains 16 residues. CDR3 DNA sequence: TGTGCCAGCAGTGAATTCAGCAGGGTGTGGAATCAGCCCCAGCATTTT. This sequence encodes CASSEFSRVWNQPQHF.

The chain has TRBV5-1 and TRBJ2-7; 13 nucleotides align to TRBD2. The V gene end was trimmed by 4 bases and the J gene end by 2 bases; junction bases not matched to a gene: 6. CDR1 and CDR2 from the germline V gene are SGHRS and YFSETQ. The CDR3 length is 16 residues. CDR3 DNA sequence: TGCGCCAGCAGCCCTACTAGCGGGAGGGGGGCCTACGAGCAGTACTTC. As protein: CASSPTSGRGAYEQYF.

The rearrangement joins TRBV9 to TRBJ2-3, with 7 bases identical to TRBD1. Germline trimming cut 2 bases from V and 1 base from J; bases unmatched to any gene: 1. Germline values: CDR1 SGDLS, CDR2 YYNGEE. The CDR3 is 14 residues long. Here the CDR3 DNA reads TGTGCCAGCAGCGTCGACAGGGGCACAGATACGCAGTATTTT. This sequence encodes CASSVDRGTDTQYF.

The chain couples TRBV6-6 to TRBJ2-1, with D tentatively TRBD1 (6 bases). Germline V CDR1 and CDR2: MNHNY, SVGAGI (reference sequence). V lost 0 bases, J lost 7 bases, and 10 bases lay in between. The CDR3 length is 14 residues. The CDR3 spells CASSYSRTENEQFF. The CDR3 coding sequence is TGTGCCAGCAGTTACTCCCGGACAGAGAATGAGCAGTTCTTC.

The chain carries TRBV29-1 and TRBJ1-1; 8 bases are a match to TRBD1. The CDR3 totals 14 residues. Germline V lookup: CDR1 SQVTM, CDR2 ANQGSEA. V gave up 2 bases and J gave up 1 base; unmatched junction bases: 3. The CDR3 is CSVETGGSNTEAFF. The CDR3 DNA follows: TGCAGCGTTGAAACAGGGGGGTCGAACACTGAAGCTTTCTTT.

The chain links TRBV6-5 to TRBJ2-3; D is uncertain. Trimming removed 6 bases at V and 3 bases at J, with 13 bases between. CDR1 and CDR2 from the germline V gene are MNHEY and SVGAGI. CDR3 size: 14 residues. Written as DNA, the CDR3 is TGTGCCAGCAGGCCGGGTATGGCTACAGATACGCAGTATTTT. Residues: CASRPGMATDTQYF.

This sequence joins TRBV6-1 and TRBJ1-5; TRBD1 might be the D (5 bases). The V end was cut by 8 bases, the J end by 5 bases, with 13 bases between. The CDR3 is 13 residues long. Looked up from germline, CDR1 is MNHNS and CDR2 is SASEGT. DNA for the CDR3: TGTGCCAGCCTTGGGACGGGGGATCAGCCCCAGCATTTT. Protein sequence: CASLGTGDQPQHF.

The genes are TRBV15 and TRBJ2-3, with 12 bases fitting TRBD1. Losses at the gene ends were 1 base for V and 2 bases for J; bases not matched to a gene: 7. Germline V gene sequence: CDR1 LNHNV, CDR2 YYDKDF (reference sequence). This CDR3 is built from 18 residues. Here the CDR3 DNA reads TGTGCCACCAGCAGAGCAGTGGGGACAGGGGGCATCACAGATACGCAGTATTTT. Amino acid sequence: CATSRAVGTGGITDTQYF.

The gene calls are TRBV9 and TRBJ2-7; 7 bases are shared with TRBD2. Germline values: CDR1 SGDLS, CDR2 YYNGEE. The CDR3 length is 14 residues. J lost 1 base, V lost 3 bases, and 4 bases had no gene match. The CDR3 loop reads CASSEGLLSYEQYF. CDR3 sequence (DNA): TGTGCCAGCAGCGAGGGACTACTTTCCTACGAGCAGTACTTC.

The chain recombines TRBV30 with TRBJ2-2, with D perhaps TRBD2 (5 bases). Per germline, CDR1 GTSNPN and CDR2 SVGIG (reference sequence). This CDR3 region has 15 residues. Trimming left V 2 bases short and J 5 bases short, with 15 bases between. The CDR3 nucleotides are TGTGCCTGGAGTTGGCTAGCCCCGGGGACCGGGGAGCTGTTTTTT. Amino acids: CAWSWLAPGTGELFF.

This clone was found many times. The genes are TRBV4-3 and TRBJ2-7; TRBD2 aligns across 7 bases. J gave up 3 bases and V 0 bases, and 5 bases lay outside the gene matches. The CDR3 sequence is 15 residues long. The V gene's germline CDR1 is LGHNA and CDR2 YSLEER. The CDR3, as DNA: TGCGCCAGCAGCCAAGAAGGACGGGGGGACTACGAGCAGTACTTC. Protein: CASSQEGRGDYEQYF.

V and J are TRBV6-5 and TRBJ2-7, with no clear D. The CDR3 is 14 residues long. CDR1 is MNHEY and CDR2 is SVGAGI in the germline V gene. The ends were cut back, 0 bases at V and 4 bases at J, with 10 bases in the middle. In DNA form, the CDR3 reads TGTGCCAGCAGTTACTCGATAAAGGTTTACGAGCAGTACTTC. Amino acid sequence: CASSYSIKVYEQYF.

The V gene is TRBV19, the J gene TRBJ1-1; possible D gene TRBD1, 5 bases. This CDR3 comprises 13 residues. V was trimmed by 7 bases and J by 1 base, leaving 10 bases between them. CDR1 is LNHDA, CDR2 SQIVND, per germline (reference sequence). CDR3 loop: CASKGQTNTEAFF. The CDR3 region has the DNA TGTGCCAGTAAGGGGCAGACGAACACTGAAGCTTTCTTT.

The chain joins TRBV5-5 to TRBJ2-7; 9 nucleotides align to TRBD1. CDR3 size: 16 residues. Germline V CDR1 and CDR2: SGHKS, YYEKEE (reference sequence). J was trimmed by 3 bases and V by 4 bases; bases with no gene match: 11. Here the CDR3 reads CASSQAGTGLYYEQYF. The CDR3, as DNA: TGTGCCAGCAGCCAGGCAGGGACAGGGCTATACTACGAGCAGTACTTC.

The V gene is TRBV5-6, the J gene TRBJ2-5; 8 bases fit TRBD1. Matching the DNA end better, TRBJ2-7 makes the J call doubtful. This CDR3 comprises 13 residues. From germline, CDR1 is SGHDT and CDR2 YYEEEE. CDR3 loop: CASSLRQGYEQYF. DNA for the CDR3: TGTGCCAGCAGCCTCCGACAGGGGTACGAGCAGTACTTC.

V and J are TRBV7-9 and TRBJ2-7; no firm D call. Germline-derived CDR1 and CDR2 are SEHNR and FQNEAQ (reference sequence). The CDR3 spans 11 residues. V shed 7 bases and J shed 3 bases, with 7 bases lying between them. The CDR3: CASTPGYEQYF. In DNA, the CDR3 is TGTGCCAGCACCCCAGGCTACGAGCAGTACTTC.